The 31 T cell receptor beta chains in this list originate from one sample, sequenced in a study of cytotoxic CD8 clonotypes in ibrutinib-treated CLL. Clones were read by immunoSEQ multiplex PCR, and TCRdb kept only the in-frame ones, dropping some. This table has 35,000 to 40,000 clones, 45% to 50% appearing once. The sequencing used PBMCs, collected before ibrutinib treatment. The receptor set was obtained from a human donor with chronic lymphocytic leukemia.

The chain employs TRBV4-1 and TRBJ2-1; tentatively, D is TRBD2 (6 bases). V was trimmed by 0 bases and J by 6 bases, leaving 12 bases between them. The CDR3 totals 15 residues. The germline V gene encodes CDR1 MGHRA and CDR2 YSYEKL. The CDR3 nucleotides read TGCGCCAGCAGCCAAGATTATAGCGGTACCAATGAGCAGTTCTTC. As protein: CASSQDYSGTNEQFF.

This chain links TRBV5-1 with TRBJ2-5; TRBD2 matches at 11 bases. V dropped 5 bases and J dropped 5; count of bases not matched to a gene: 2. CDR3 size: 13 residues. Germline CDR1 and CDR2: SGHRS and YFSETQ. CDR3 bases: TGCGCCAGCAGAAGACTAGCGGGGGAGACCCAGTACTTC. It codes for CASRRLAGETQYF.

The J gene is TRBJ1-1, the V gene TRBV7-9, with D possibly being TRBD1 (6 bases). Trimming pared 0 bases from V and 11 bases from J, leaving 10 bases between. Germline CDR1 reads SEHNR; CDR2 reads FQNEAQ (reference sequence). This CDR3 has 12 residues. The CDR3 sequence: CASSLAHRAAFF. In DNA, the CDR3 is TGTGCCAGCAGCTTAGCCCACAGGGCCGCTTTCTTT. The full variable domain, completed using reference TRBV7-9 and TRBJ1-1, is DTGVSQNPRHKITKRGQNVTFRCDPISEHNRLYWYRQTLGQGPEFLTYFQNEAQLEKSRLLSDRFSAERPKGSFSTLEIQRTEQGDSAMYLCASSLAHRAAFFGQGTRLTVV.

The table lists this clone with many counts. The chain couples TRBV5-6 to TRBJ2-7, with D possibly TRBD1 on 5 matching bases. CDR1 is SGHDT, CDR2 YYEEEE, per germline. The CDR3 covers 13 residues. Trimming left V 0 bases short and J 6 bases short, with 10 bases between. CDR3 residues: CASSLVQDGEQYF. The CDR3 DNA is TGTGCCAGCAGCTTGGTACAGGATGGCGAGCAGTACTTC.

This chain uses TRBV5-8 with TRBJ2-5; D call uncertain. The CDR3 consists of 13 residues. The V gene's germline CDR1 is SGHTS and CDR2 YDEGEE. The V end was cut by 3 bases, the J end by 2 bases, with 8 bases between. CDR3 protein: CASSSRNQETQYF. CDR3 sequence (DNA): TGTGCCAGCAGCTCCCGAAATCAAGAGACCCAGTACTTC.

The CDR3 protein is CASSILGSGMSDTQYF. CDR3 nucleotide sequence: TGTGCCAGCAGTATCCTTGGGTCCGGAATGTCAGATACGCAGTATTTT. The rearrangement joins TRBV2 to TRBJ2-3; D not certain. The germline gives CDR1 SNHLY, CDR2 FYNNEI. The V and J ends lost 5 bases and 4 bases respectively, with 19 bases between them. CDR3 length: 16 residues.

The chain couples TRBV5-1 to TRBJ1-2, with unresolved D. Germline CDR1 and CDR2: SGHRS and YFSETQ. The CDR3 sequence is 14 residues long. Trimming cost V 0 bases and J 7 bases, with 13 bases left between them. CDR3 in DNA: TGCGCCAGCAGCTTGGAAGCAGGCCCGGGTGGCTACACCTTC. It specifies CASSLEAGPGGYTF.

The V gene is TRBV5-4, the J gene TRBJ2-7; TRBD2 might be the D (7 bases). Germline V gives CDR1 SGHNT, CDR2 YYREEE (reference sequence). This CDR3 comprises 15 residues. V was clipped by 4 bases and J by 2 bases, with 16 bases between them. The chain's CDR3 is CASSPSRGGAYEQYF. CDR3 in DNA: TGTGCCAGCAGCCCCTCTAGGGGGGGCGCCTACGAGCAGTACTTC.

The chain joins TRBV7-9 to TRBJ2-7; 10 bases match TRBD1. The junction had 7 bases not matched to a gene; V was cut back by 0 bases and J by 5 bases. Germline values: CDR1 SEHNR, CDR2 FQNEAQ (reference sequence). The CDR3 is 16 amino acids. CDR3 sequence: CASSLAPTGGNDEQYF. As DNA, the CDR3 is TGTGCCAGCAGCTTAGCACCGACAGGGGGCAATGACGAGCAGTACTTC.

This clone turned up a few times. This chain joins TRBV10-3 and TRBJ1-6; the match to TRBD1 covers 7 bases. Germline-derived CDR1 and CDR2 are ENHRY and SYGVKD. V dropped 7 bases and J dropped 7; count of bases not matched to a gene: 10. The CDR3 is made up of 15 amino acids. DNA of the CDR3: TGTGCCATCACAGCAAGGTTACAGGGGAATTCACCCCTCCACTTT. Protein sequence: CAITARLQGNSPLHF.

This sequence joins TRBV4-2 and TRBJ1-4; D not resolved. CDR1 LGHNA and CDR2 YNFKEQ come from the germline V gene. V was shortened by 0 bases and J by 1 base, with 6 bases between the two germline ends. CDR3 length: 15 residues. CDR3 residues: CASSQDGITNEKLFF. CDR3 DNA sequence: TGTGCCAGCAGCCAAGACGGTATAACTAATGAAAAACTGTTTTTT.

The chain carries TRBV19 and TRBJ2-5; a possible D gene is TRBD2 (5 bases). CDR1 and CDR2 from the germline V gene are LNHDA and SQIVND (reference sequence). CDR3 length equals 14 residues. V was shortened by 4 bases and J by 5 bases, with 14 bases between the two germline ends. The CDR3 is CASSTGLVGETQYF. CDR3 bases: TGTGCCAGTAGTACAGGACTGGTCGGGGAGACCCAGTACTTC.

This clone appeared a few times. This chain connects TRBV9 to TRBJ1-2; D gene unclear. The CDR3 extends over 16 amino acids. Per the germline V gene, CDR1 is SGDLS and CDR2 is YYNGEE. Trimming took 0 bases from V and 2 from J, leaving 14 bases between them. The CDR3 DNA is TGTGCCAGCAGCGTAGGGTCGGACTCAGGAAACTATGGCTACACCTTC. Amino acids: CASSVGSDSGNYGYTF.

The rearrangement joins TRBV18 to TRBJ2-6; TRBD1 agrees at 12 bases. With 3 bases clipped from V and 1 base from J, the junction kept 4 bases outside the gene matches. The CDR3 length is 18 residues. Germline assignment: CDR1 KGHSH and CDR2 LQKENI. The CDR3 loop is CASSPGQGAPSGANVLTF. The CDR3 nucleotides are TGTGCCAGCTCACCGGGACAGGGGGCGCCATCTGGGGCCAACGTCCTGACTTTC.

This clone was found a few times. The chain couples TRBV18 to TRBJ1-5; D perhaps matches TRBD1 (6 bases). Germline V gives CDR1 KGHSH, CDR2 LQKENI. V was shortened by 3 bases and J by 5 bases, with 14 bases between the two germline ends. The CDR3 is made up of 15 amino acids. The CDR3 DNA reads as TGTGCCAGCTCACCCGTGGGGGCAGGGGATCAGCCCCAGCATTTT. Its translation is CASSPVGAGDQPQHF.

CDR3 in amino acids: CASSLGDRWMAKNIQYF. The CDR3 DNA reads as TGTGCCAGCAGCTTGGGTGACAGGTGGATGGCCAAAAACATTCAGTACTTC. The chain employs TRBV5-4 and TRBJ2-4; a possible D gene is TRBD1 (6 bases). V was clipped by 0 bases and J by 1 base, with 14 bases between them. CDR3 length equals 17 residues. Germline V lookup: CDR1 SGHNT, CDR2 YYREEE (reference sequence).

The chain is built from TRBV28 and TRBJ2-1, with TRBD2 matching 8 bases. The V gene end was trimmed by 10 bases and the J gene end by 5 bases; junction bases not matched to a gene: 10. This CDR3 contains 14 residues. Germline V gene data show CDR1 as MDHEN and CDR2 as SYDVKM. CDR3 sequence reads: CANRASGSHNEQFF. The DNA for the CDR3 is TGTGCCAACCGGGCTAGCGGGTCCCACAATGAGCAGTTCTTC.

This chain uses TRBV18 with TRBJ1-1, with D unresolved. Per the germline V gene, CDR1 is KGHSH and CDR2 is LQKENI. This CDR3 has 14 residues. Trimming stripped 6 bases from V and 1 base from J, with 12 bases between. As DNA, the CDR3 is TGTGCCAGCTCCTACTCCGACGGGAACACTGAAGCTTTCTTT. Protein product: CASSYSDGNTEAFF. Variable domain in full (rest from reference TRBV18 and TRBJ1-1): NAGVMQNPRHLVRRRGQEARLRCSPMKGHSHVYWYRQLPEEGLKFMVYLQKENIIDESGMPKERFSAEFPKEGPSILRIQQVVRGDSAAYFCASSYSDGNTEAFFGQGTRLTVV.

The rearrangement joins TRBV7-8 to TRBJ2-1; D possibly corresponds to TRBD1 (6 bases). CDR3 size: 15 residues. Germline V gene sequence: CDR1 SGHVS, CDR2 FQNEAQ. V lost 5 bases and J lost 7, with 18 bases in between. DNA for the CDR3: TGTGCCAGCAGCCAGACTGGACAGCCGGGGAATGAGCAGTTCTTC. Protein product: CASSQTGQPGNEQFF.

The genes are TRBV30 and TRBJ2-3, with D tentatively TRBD2 (6 bases). Trimming removed 3 bases from V and 0 bases from J, with 16 bases in between. Germline CDR1 is GTSNPN and CDR2 is SVGIG (reference sequence). CDR3 length: 16 residues. CDR3 loop: CAWSAAGLHSTDTQYF. CDR3 DNA sequence: TGTGCCTGGAGCGCGGCGGGGCTTCATAGCACAGATACGCAGTATTTT.

This clone was detected only a few times. The chain is built from TRBV28 and TRBJ2-5; possible D gene TRBD1, 6 bases. Germline loops: CDR1 MDHEN, CDR2 SYDVKM. This CDR3 is built from 14 residues. Trimming stripped 6 bases from V and 0 bases from J, with 11 bases between. CDR3 sequence: CASSTGTHQETQYF. DNA for the CDR3: TGTGCCAGCAGCACCGGGACACACCAAGAGACCCAGTACTTC.

Concerning this clone: At one end, the junction sequence differs from germline, possibly due to a read error. The chain joins TRBV2 to TRBJ1-3, with 7 bases aligning to TRBD1. Per the germline V gene, CDR1 is SNHLY and CDR2 is FYNNEI. CDR3 length equals 13 residues. Here the CDR3 DNA reads TGTGCCAGCAGGCGGGACAGCCTTGTGGAGACTAGTTTT. This gives the protein CASRRDSLVETSF.

The chain couples TRBV30 to TRBJ1-1; 8 positions match TRBD1. With 1 base clipped from V and 5 bases from J, the junction kept 12 bases outside the gene matches. The CDR3 totals 16 residues. Germline CDR1 and CDR2: GTSNPN and SVGIG (reference sequence). CDR3 sequence (DNA): TGTGCCTGGAGTGAAAAACGACAGGGGTATTTGACTGAAGCTTTCTTT. Translated: CAWSEKRQGYLTEAFF.

The chain uses TRBV28 and TRBJ1-2; no clear D. V lost 5 bases to trimming and J lost 5 bases, with 21 bases between them. This CDR3 spans 16 amino acids. The germline V gene has CDR1 MDHEN and CDR2 SYDVKM. CDR3 coding DNA: TGTGCCAGCAGTCGCAAAGTTGGACCCCGCCTTTATGGCTACACCTTC. Translation: CASSRKVGPRLYGYTF.

V usage is TRBV5-6 and J usage is TRBJ1-2; D remains unclear. The germline CDR1 and CDR2 sequences are SGHDT and YYEEEE. V lost 0 bases and J 7 bases, leaving 13 bases between the germline ends. The length of the CDR3 is 14 residues. The CDR3, as DNA: TGTGCCAGCAGCTTGGGTCGCCAGGCTGGTGGCTACACCTTC. Residues: CASSLGRQAGGYTF.

V and J are TRBV14 and TRBJ1-2, with a weak D call TRBD1 (5 bases). V was pared by 6 bases and J by 1 base, with 30 bases between. Germline V gives CDR1 SGHDN, CDR2 FVKESK. This CDR3 contains 20 residues. As DNA, the CDR3 is TGTGCCAGCAGAGCTGGCGCCGGCCCGGGGCCGAGGGGCGTTAACTATGGCTACACCTTC. Protein product: CASRAGAGPGPRGVNYGYTF.

The sample holds a few counts of this clone. V usage is TRBV5-1 and J usage is TRBJ2-1, with TRBD2 as a possible D gene (5 bases). CDR3 length equals 15 residues. Germline V gives CDR1 SGHRS, CDR2 YFSETQ. Trimming cost V 1 base and J 9 bases, with 17 bases left between them. Here the CDR3 DNA reads TGCGCCAGCAGCTTGAGACGGAGCGCTGAGGGTGAGCAGTTCTTC. Protein sequence: CASSLRRSAEGEQFF.

This clone was counted only a few times. This chain connects TRBV5-6 to TRBJ2-3; no clear D. In germline, CDR1 is SGHDT, CDR2 YYEEEE. This CDR3 has 14 residues. Trimming cost V 1 base and J 4 bases, with 10 bases left between them. CDR3 loop: CASSLKGYSDTQYF. The CDR3 DNA reads as TGTGCCAGCAGCTTGAAGGGCTACTCAGATACGCAGTATTTT.

This clone was detected only a few times. The chain joins TRBV28 to TRBJ2-1; 8 bases are a match to TRBD1. The germline gives CDR1 MDHEN, CDR2 SYDVKM. The CDR3 contains 16 residues. The V segment lost 7 bases and the J segment 3 bases; nucleotides outside the gene matches: 11. CDR3 amino acids: CASTREETGVYNEQFF. CDR3 DNA: TGTGCCAGCACAAGAGAGGAGACAGGGGTCTACAATGAGCAGTTCTTC.

The sample holds a few counts of this clone. The DNA of the CDR3 is TGCGCCAGCAGCCAAGATGGTGGGGACAGGGGTGGTGGCTACACCTTC. This translates into CASSQDGGDRGGGYTF. The V and J genes are TRBV4-1 and TRBJ1-2; 10 bases agree with TRBD1. Trimming removed 0 bases from V and 7 bases from J; junction bases left unmatched: 8. This CDR3 comprises 16 residues. Germline V lookup: CDR1 MGHRA, CDR2 YSYEKL.

The J gene is TRBJ1-5, the V gene TRBV19; D perhaps matches TRBD1 (6 bases). The CDR3 is made up of 11 amino acids. The germline V gene encodes CDR1 LNHDA and CDR2 SQIVND (reference sequence). Trimming removed 8 bases at V and 7 bases at J, with 9 bases between. CDR3 nucleotide sequence: TGTGCCAGTGGGGACATGCAGCCCCAGCATTTT. Protein sequence: CASGDMQPQHF.